This is a list of T cell receptor beta chains from one sample in a study of Ad26.COV2.S vaccination and SARS-CoV-2 variants. The assay was immunoSEQ multiplex PCR, and TCRdb's table has in-frame clones only and misses some. The sample consists of around 340,000 clones, roughly 90% of them appearing once. This material consisted of peripheral blood, taken in a trial of Ad26.COV2.S vaccine versus placebo. The receptors come from a person between 18 and 65 years old who received the Ad26.COV2.S COVID-19 vaccine or a placebo. Each CDR3 is given with its conserved first and last residue. A D gene is named only where the DNA matches it firmly. Some rows mark clone size as missing; the rest say once, few, many or name a class of expanded clone.

>TRBJ2-7|-|TRBV23-1|-
TGCGCCAGCAGTCATTCCAGATCCTACGAGCAGTACTTC
CASSHSRSYEQYF
>TRBJ1-1|few|TRBV7-8|TRBD1
TGTGCCAGCAGCTTAGCTTCGGGACAGATTGAAGCTTTCTTT
CASSLASGQIEAFF
>TRBJ2-2|-|TRBV3-1/TRBV3-2|TRBD2
TGTGCCAGCAGCCTCGGGACTAGCGGGAGGGCCGGGGAGCTGTTTTTT
CASSLGTSGRAGELFF
>TRBJ2-5|-|TRBV10-3|-
TGTGCCATCAGTGAGTCGCCAGGCGGGAAAGAGACCCAGTACTTC
CAISESPGGKETQYF
>TRBJ1-4|-|TRBV28|-
TGTGCCAGCAGTTTAGATAGGGTGGGTGAAAAACTGTTTTTT
CASSLDRVGEKLFF
>TRBJ2-2|-|TRBV18|TRBD1
TGTGCCAGCTCGCAACAGGGGACCAAGAACACCGGGGAGCTGTTTTTT
CASSQQGTKNTGELFF
>TRBJ2-1|-|TRBV12-3/TRBV12-4|TRBD2
TGTGCCAGCAGTTCCTTAGCGGGGCAGTTCTTC
CASSSLAGQFF
>TRBJ1-5|-|TRBV24-1|-
TGTGCCACCAGTGATCCAGGGGAGAGACAGCCCCAGCATTTT
CATSDPGERQPQHF
>TRBJ2-7|-|TRBV4-1|TRBD2
TGCGCCAGCAGCCACGACACTAGCGGATCCGCCTACGAGCAGTACTTC
CASSHDTSGSAYEQYF
>TRBJ1-2|-|TRBV18|TRBD1
TGTGCCAGCTCATCGACAGGGTCCCCCTATGGCTACACCTTC
CASSSTGSPYGYTF
>TRBJ2-6|-|TRBV7-2|-
TGTGCCAGCAGCTTTAGCGGTGCCCTCTCTGGGGCCAACGTCCTGACTTTC
CASSFSGALSGANVLTF
>TRBJ2-1|-|TRBV7-2|TRBD2
TGTGCCAGCAGCTTATCAGCCACTGGGCTAGCGGGGAGGAATGAGCAGTTCTTC
CASSLSATGLAGRNEQFF
>TRBJ1-5|-|TRBV6-1|-
TGTGCCAGCAGTGAAGGGGGGGCCGGGGGTCAGCCCCAGCATTTT
CASSEGGAGGQPQHF